Described below is a single TCR beta chain sequence and its context. Its antigen is not known. The data originate from a study of cytomegalovirus exposure and HLA in healthy donors. The wider study: Most donors, roughly 82% of 398 genotyped, fell in the Caucasian-associated ancestry cluster.

PCR primers comprised 60 Vbeta and 13 Jbeta primers. The protocol was immunoSEQ multiplex PCR, while the TCRdb copy is restricted to in-frame clones and leaves out a portion. Among hundreds of thousands of clones listed, over 75% were seen once. General observations from the study: Specific recognition of CMV antigens was confirmed in vitro for a few chains (all CMV-associated). Later on, a genetic analysis was performed. It linked a missense variant in DCLRE1C with V- and J-gene trimming of TCR beta.

Germline V gives CDR1 SGHDN, CDR2 FVKESK. Between the trimmed V and J ends, which lost 2 bases and 2 bases, there was a span of 7 bases. The CDR3 has 15 amino acids. This chain connects TRBV14 to TRBJ2-6; D may be TRBD1 (5 bases). The sequenced material came from PBMCs. This TCR came from a male donor in good health and CMV-seronegative. The CDR3 DNA is TGTGCCAGCAGCCAACAGGGTACTGGGGCCAACGTCCTGACTTTC. Its protein product is CASSQQGTGANVLTF.